This T cell receptor (beta chain) was retrieved from a study of OX40 agonist ivuxolimab in advanced cancers. Study background: Ivuxolimab was administered intravenously to patients at 0.01 to 10 mg/kg every 2 weeks. Males comprised 70% to 90% of the group, whose mean age was roughly 64 years (range 23 to 79).

The protocol was immunoSEQ multiplex PCR, while the TCRdb copy is restricted to in-frame clones and leaves out a portion. Seen here are about 61,000 clones, 82% observed once, and the top ten hold approximately 0.56%. Study-wide results and caveats: Relatively little clonal expansion, among the lowest observed, appeared in partial responders at 0.1-3.0 mg/kg. Mean expanded clone counts were higher in CD8+ than CD4+ T cells.

Germline CDR1 is SGHAT and CDR2 is FQNNGV. Losses at the gene ends were 0 bases for V and 2 bases for J; bases not matched to a gene: 3. The CDR3 has 15 residues. Points on this clone: Its target is unknown.

The sequencing here drew on CD4+ or CD8+ T cells sorted from blood, taken in a trial of the OX40 agonist ivuxolimab. The source of this sequence is an adult with an advanced solid tumor such as melanoma, head and neck, liver or kidney cancer. V usage is TRBV11-2 and J usage is TRBJ2-7, with 8 nucleotides matching TRBD2. CDR3 sequence (DNA): TGTGCCAGCAGCTTAGAAGCGGGAGCCGCCTACGAGCAGTACTTC. This encodes CASSLEAGAAYEQYF.